This is a list of T cell receptor beta chains from one sample in a study of cytomegalovirus exposure and HLA in healthy donors. Some clones are missing from TCRdb's copy, which holds only in-frame ones; the method was immunoSEQ multiplex PCR. The sample includes 85,000 to 100,000 clones, approximately 86% of them seen just once. Sequencing used PBMCs. The receptors here all came from a man younger than 40 in good health and CMV-seropositive. Both conserved end residues are part of each CDR3. A D gene is named only where the DNA matches it firmly. Only part of the rows carry a size: once, few, many, or a class if the clone is expanded.

D,V,size,J,DNA,CDR3
.,TRBV2,.,TRBJ1-1,TGTGCCAGCACGCCACAGATAACGAACACTGAAGCTTTCTTT,CASTPQITNTEAFF
TRBD1,TRBV7-9,.,TRBJ1-3,TGTGCCAGCAGCTTAGCCCCGTGGGACAGGGACCCCTCTGGAAACACCATATATTTT,CASSLAPWDRDPSGNTIYF
TRBD1,TRBV10-3,once,TRBJ1-4,TGTGCCACCGGACAGGGTAGGAATGAAAAACTGTTTTTT,CATGQGRNEKLFF
TRBD2,TRBV7-2,few,TRBJ2-3,TGTGCCAGCAGCCGGAGGAGCGGGAGTATAGATACGCAGTATTTT,CASSRRSGSIDTQYF
.,TRBV10-3,few,TRBJ1-1,TGTGCCATCAGTGAGTCGGAGGGAATATCAGCTTTCTTT,CAISESEGISAFF
TRBD2,TRBV29-1,.,TRBJ2-5,TGCAGCGTTTGCCCAGCGGGAGGAGGGGAGACCCAGTACTTC,CSVCPAGGGETQYF
TRBD2,TRBV6-1,.,TRBJ2-7,TGTGCCAGCAGTGAAGGGGGGGGATGGGGCCCCGGGGTCTACGAGCAGTACTTC,CASSEGGGWGPGVYEQYF
TRBD2,TRBV5-1,.,TRBJ2-3,TGCGCCAGCAGCTTGGCCGGAGGAGCGGGAGGCCAAGATACGCAGTATTTT,CASSLAGGAGGQDTQYF
.,TRBV25-1,.,TRBJ2-4,TGTGCCAGCAGCGAAGAGGCAGAGCTAGCCAAAAACATTCAGTACTTC,CASSEEAELAKNIQYF
TRBD2,TRBV30,.,TRBJ2-7,TGTGCCTGGAGTGTTATGGGGAGGGGTCTCGAGCAGTACTTC,CAWSVMGRGLEQYF
.,TRBV2,.,TRBJ1-2,TGTGCCAGCAACTCAGGGGTGGGGGGCTACACCTTC,CASNSGVGGYTF
.,TRBV5-1,.,TRBJ2-5,TGCGCCAGCAGGGACGGGAGAGGGGAACAAGAGACCCAGTACTTC,CASRDGRGEQETQYF
TRBD1,TRBV29-1,few,TRBJ1-2,TGCAGCGTTGAACGGGGACAGGGACTTAACTATGGCTACACCTTC,CSVERGQGLNYGYTF
TRBD1,TRBV5-4,.,TRBJ1-2,TGTGCCAGCAGCTTGAAGGGACAGGGGGCGGCAGGCTACACCTTC,CASSLKGQGAAGYTF
.,TRBV2,few,TRBJ1-5,TGTGCCAGCAGTGCTCGGGAGCGCAATCAGCCCCAGCATTTT,CASSARERNQPQHF
TRBD2,TRBV5-1,.,TRBJ2-1,TGCGCCAGCAGCTTGGTTGCGGGAGGTTCCTACAATGAGCAGTTCTTC,CASSLVAGGSYNEQFF
.,TRBV9,.,TRBJ2-3,TGTGCCAGCAGCGTCCGGGATTCCCGCACAGATACGCAGTATTTT,CASSVRDSRTDTQYF
TRBD1,TRBV5-1,once,TRBJ1-2,TGCGCCAGCAGAAGAGAGGGGGCCGGTGGCTACACCTTC,CASRREGAGGYTF
.,TRBV5-1,once,TRBJ2-3,TGCGCCAGCAGCACCGGTCCCGCGGATACAGATACGCAGTATTTT,CASSTGPADTDTQYF
TRBD1,TRBV6-1,.,TRBJ2-3,TGTGCCAGCAGGGGACAGGGCACAGATACGCAGTATTTT,CASRGQGTDTQYF
TRBD2,TRBV28,once,TRBJ2-1,TGTGCCAGCAGTTTGGGCGGGAGAGACAATGAGCAGTTCTTC,CASSLGGRDNEQFF
.,TRBV6-5,.,TRBJ1-3,TGTGCCAGCAGTCCGGGACACAGCTCTGGAAACACCATATATTTT,CASSPGHSSGNTIYF
TRBD1,TRBV4-1,.,TRBJ1-5,TGCGCCAGCAGCCAAGAGGGCAGGGGGCCCTCGGGTCAGCCCCAGCATTTT,CASSQEGRGPSGQPQHF
TRBD2,TRBV4-2,.,TRBJ2-7,TGTGCCAGCAGCTACGGGACTAGCGCCTACGAGCAGTACTTC,CASSYGTSAYEQYF
TRBD1,TRBV6-5,.,TRBJ1-6,TGTGCCAGCAGCGGACAGGGGTATAATTCACCCCTCCACTTT,CASSGQGYNSPLHF